A single sample is the source of the 13 T cell receptor beta chains below, sequenced in a study of T cells in Graves' hyperthyroidism and ophthalmopathy. Amplification of TCR beta CDR3 regions used RNA as the template. HTBI primers were used for first-round RT-PCR of the TCR CDR3. MiXCR, applied by TCRdb to the multiplex PCR reads, yields one record per CDR3 protein. The sample lists some 570,000 distinct CDR3 sequences, roughly 17% occurring once. The sequenced sample was blood. The receptors here all came from a woman younger than 35 with Graves' ophthalmopathy.

In regard to this clonotype: Being one base from a much bigger clone, this may be a read error. J is TRBJ2-7 and V is TRBV2; no reliable D call. V lost 0 bases and J lost 0, with 6 bases in between. The CDR3 contains 14 residues. Germline CDR1 is SNHLY and CDR2 is FYNNEI. CDR3 DNA sequence: TGTGCCAGCAGTGAAGCGCTGGGCTCCTACGAGCAGTACTTC. It encodes CASSEALGSYEQYF.

This clonotype occurred a few times. This chain joins TRBV29-1 and TRBJ2-5; 11 bases are a match to TRBD1. The CDR3 sequence is 15 residues long. Losses at the gene ends were 3 bases for V and 2 bases for J; bases not matched to a gene: 5. Germline assignment: CDR1 SQVTM and CDR2 ANQGSEA. The CDR3 here is CSVDHRDRGQETQYF. The CDR3 nucleotides are TGCAGCGTTGACCACCGGGACAGGGGGCAAGAGACCCAGTACTTC.

This clonotype was detected only a few times. The V gene is TRBV11-2, the J gene TRBJ1-4; 8 positions agree with TRBD1. Germline V gene sequence: CDR1 SGHAT, CDR2 FQNNGV. CDR3 size: 16 residues. V lost 0 bases and J lost 5; bases outside the gene matches: 5. The CDR3 DNA follows: TGTGCCAGCAGCTTAGATAGGACAGGGACGAATGAAAAACTGTTTTTT. Amino acid sequence: CASSLDRTGTNEKLFF. Filled out from reference TRBV11-2 and TRBJ1-4, the complete variable domain reads EAGVAQSPRYKIIEKRQSVAFWCNPISGHATLYWYQQILGQGPKLLIQFQNNGVVDDSQLPKDRFSAERLKGVDSTLKIQPAKLEDSAVYLCASSLDRTGTNEKLFFGSGTQLSVL.

This clonotype was counted at least ten times. The gene calls are TRBV18 and TRBJ2-7; D uncertain. The CDR3 is made up of 17 amino acids. V lost 4 bases to trimming and J lost 0 bases, with 19 bases between them. CDR1 KGHSH and CDR2 LQKENI come from the germline V gene. CDR3: CASSRRPVGEPSYEQYF. In DNA form, the CDR3 reads TGTGCCAGCTCACGACGCCCGGTGGGCGAGCCCTCCTACGAGCAGTACTTC.

The chain carries TRBV6-1 and TRBJ1-4; TRBD1 matches 8 bases. CDR3 length equals 17 residues. Germline V gives CDR1 MNHNS, CDR2 SASEGT. After removal of 11 bases from V and 5 bases from J, the junction contained 19 bases not matched to a gene. The DNA of the CDR3 is TGTGCCCGCACCCCCTCCCGGGACAGGAGACCGAATGAAAAACTGTTTTTT. Protein sequence: CARTPSRDRRPNEKLFF.

This clonotype was observed a handful of times. The gene calls are TRBV29-1 and TRBJ2-7, with 7 bases that match TRBD1. The CDR3 totals 14 residues. Trimming cost V 3 bases and J 3 bases; bases outside gene matches: 8. Per the germline V gene, CDR1 is SQVTM and CDR2 is ANQGSEA. CDR3 in DNA: TGCAGCGTTGAGGCGGACAGGTCGGGCTACGAGCAGTACTTC. This translates into CSVEADRSGYEQYF.

This clonotype was seen many times. The V gene is TRBV29-1, the J gene TRBJ1-2, with TRBD1 as a possible D gene (5 bases). The CDR3 has 13 amino acids. Germline CDR1 reads SQVTM; CDR2 reads ANQGSEA. V was cut by 1 base and J by 2 bases, with 8 bases left in between. The chain's CDR3 is CSVEGGGNYGYTF. CDR3 in DNA: TGCAGCGTTGAAGGGGGCGGAAACTATGGCTACACCTTC.

The table lists this clonotype with many counts. In DNA, the CDR3 is TGTGCCAGCAGCGGGACAGGGGGTGGATACGAGCAGTACTTC. This codes for CASSGTGGGYEQYF. The J gene is TRBJ2-7, the V gene TRBV11-2; 11 nucleotides line up with TRBD1. Unmatched junction bases numbered 4, after V lost 5 bases and J lost 4 bases. The CDR3 totals 14 residues. The germline CDR1 and CDR2 sequences are SGHAT and FQNNGV.

This clonotype was picked up many times. The rearrangement uses TRBV7-2 and TRBJ1-2; 10 bases agree with TRBD1. V was clipped by 5 bases and J by 8 bases; unmatched bases: 8. Per germline, CDR1 SGHTA and CDR2 FQGNSA. CDR3 length: 14 residues. CDR3 sequence: CASSARQGAGGYTF. The CDR3 bases are TGTGCCAGCAGCGCCCGACAGGGGGCTGGGGGCTACACCTTC.

J is TRBJ1-4 and V is TRBV2; 11 bases align to TRBD1. The CDR3 extends over 16 amino acids. Germline assignment: CDR1 SNHLY and CDR2 FYNNEI. Trimming cost V 6 bases and J 3 bases; bases outside gene matches: 6. The CDR3 DNA follows: TGTGCCAGCAGAGGGACAGGGGGGTTATCTAATGAAAAACTGTTTTTT. This encodes CASRGTGGLSNEKLFF. Drawing the rest from reference TRBV2 and TRBJ1-4, the complete variable domain is EPEVTQTPSHQVTQMGQEVILRCVPISNHLYFYWYRQILGQKVEFLVSFYNNEISEKSEIFDDQFSVERPDGSNFTLKIRSTKLEDSAMYFCASRGTGGLSNEKLFFGSGTQLSVL.

This clonotype has ten or more counts. CDR3 sequence: CAWTPDRMTNTEAFF. In DNA form, the CDR3 reads TGTGCCTGGACCCCGGACAGGATGACAAACACTGAAGCTTTCTTT. V is TRBV30 and J is TRBJ1-1, with 7 bases identical to TRBD1. The CDR3 covers 15 residues. Germline V CDR1 and CDR2: GTSNPN, SVGIG (reference sequence). V shed 4 bases, J shed 2 bases, and the junction held 10 bases outside the gene matches.

This clonotype occurred many times. The chain employs TRBV2 and TRBJ1-2; no reliable D call. V was cut by 1 base and J by 8 bases, with 5 bases left in between. The CDR3 has 11 amino acids. Germline CDR1 reads SNHLY; CDR2 reads FYNNEI. The CDR3 coding sequence is TGTGCCAGCAGTGAAGAGTTAGGCTACACCTTC. Protein: CASSEELGYTF.

This clonotype has at least ten counts. The rearrangement joins TRBV6-2 or TRBV6-3 to TRBJ2-7; TRBD1 matches 7 bases. Germline V gives CDR1 MNHEY, CDR2 SVGEGT. The CDR3 consists of 13 residues. The V gene end was trimmed by 2 bases and the J gene end by 6 bases; junction bases not matched to a gene: 4. In DNA, the CDR3 is TGTGCCAGCAGTTACGGGGACAGATCCGAGCAGTACTTC. This gives the protein CASSYGDRSEQYF.